Listed here are 10 T cell receptor beta chains from one sample, sequenced in a study of response to subunit inactivated influenza vaccine. Using its own MiXCR run on the RT-PCR reads, TCRdb lists one record per CDR3 protein. The table records more than 500,000 distinct CDR3 sequences, about 10% of them present only once. This sample also belongs to another study, concerning T cells expressing NK-cell markers. This second study notes: UMIs were included in TCR beta cDNA generated by 5'RACE template switching.

Sample: PBMCs from blood, taken on the day of vaccination. The origin of the receptors is a man aged 45-60 years who received an inactivated influenza vaccine.

This clonotype was recorded a few times. The genes are TRBV12-3 or TRBV12-4 and TRBJ2-1; D gene unclear. Deletions cut 3 bases from V and 7 bases from J, with 16 bases between. This CDR3 spans 15 amino acids. This CDR3 is CASSLAGQYRNEQFF. CDR3 DNA sequence: TGTGCCAGCAGTTTGGCTGGGCAGTACAGAAATGAGCAGTTCTTC.

The V call is TRBV24-1, the J call TRBJ2-3; 8 nucleotides line up with TRBD2. Looked up from germline, CDR1 is KGHDR and CDR2 is SFDVKD. The length of the CDR3 is 15 residues. The trim removed 7 bases at V and 3 bases at J, leaving 8 bases unmatched. The CDR3 nucleotides read TGTGCCACCAGCGCCTCAGCGGGGGCGACAGATACGCAGTATTTT. It encodes CATSASAGATDTQYF.

The rearrangement links TRBV29-1 to TRBJ2-5; D is undetermined. This CDR3 has 15 residues. Germline CDR1 reads SQVTM; CDR2 reads ANQGSEA. Between the trimmed V and J ends, which lost 7 bases and 2 bases, there was a span of 20 bases. The CDR3 DNA is TGCAGCGCTGCACTGGGAACAGATATTCAAGAGACCCAGTACTTC. It yields the protein CSAALGTDIQETQYF. Looking up the rest from reference TRBV29-1 and TRBJ2-5 gives the full variable domain: SAVISQKPSRDICQRGTSLTIQCQVDSQVTMMFWYRQQPGQSLTLIATANQGSEATYESGFVIDKFPISRPNLTFSTLTVSNMSPEDSSIYLCSAALGTDIQETQYFGPGTRLLVL.

This clonotype was counted a few times. V and J are TRBV28 and TRBJ2-2; D uncertain. Trimming left V 6 bases short and J 4 bases short, with 18 bases between. In germline, CDR1 is MDHEN, CDR2 SYDVKM. CDR3 length: 16 amino acids. The CDR3 here is CASRAKQIAGTGELFF. CDR3 nucleotide sequence: TGTGCCAGCAGAGCAAAGCAAATAGCCGGCACCGGGGAGCTGTTTTTT.

This sequence joins TRBV3-1 and TRBJ2-7; D is unresolved. The CDR3 extends over 14 amino acids. V gave up 1 base and J gave up 1 base, with 8 bases separating them. The germline V gene has CDR1 LGHDT and CDR2 YNNKEL (reference sequence). The CDR3: CASSQGPQSYEQYF. CDR3 DNA: TGTGCCAGCAGCCAAGGCCCCCAATCCTACGAGCAGTACTTC.

On this clonotype itself: At one boundary the junction diverges from the germline segment, which might be a read error. The rearrangement uses TRBV28 and TRBJ2-2; D is perhaps TRBD2 (7 bases). CDR1 and CDR2 (germline): MDHEN, SYDVKM. This CDR3 has 17 residues. Here the CDR3 DNA reads TGTGCCAGCAGTCTCAACGGGGGGCTGTGGGACACCGGGGAGCTGTATTTT. This encodes CASSLNGGLWDTGELYF. Together with reference TRBV28 and TRBJ2-2, the CDR3 gives the full variable domain: DVKVTQSSRYLVKRTGEKVFLECVQDMDHENMFWYRQDPGLGLRLIYFSYDVKMKEKGDIPEGYSVSREKKERFSLILESASTNQTSMYLCASSLNGGLWDTGELYFGEGSRLTVL.

This chain joins TRBV7-9 and TRBJ2-1; 7 positions agree with TRBD2. The CDR3 is 15 amino acids. Germline V CDR1 and CDR2: SEHNR, FQNEAQ (reference sequence). After removal of 5 bases from V and 8 bases from J, the junction contained 12 bases not matched to a gene. The CDR3 bases are TGTGCCAGCAGCCAAGGACTAGGAGTAATCCATGAGCAGTTCTTC. Amino acids: CASSQGLGVIHEQFF.

This clonotype was found a few times. V usage is TRBV9 and J usage is TRBJ1-2; D is ambiguous. The CDR3 totals 15 residues. Germline V gene lookup returns CDR1 SGDLS and CDR2 YYNGEE. Trimming pared 4 bases from V and 2 bases from J, leaving 15 bases between. CDR3: CASSPQDGRNYGYTF. DNA of the CDR3: TGTGCCAGCAGCCCGCAGGACGGACGGAACTATGGCTACACCTTC.

Ten or more counts support this clonotype. V gene TRBV20-1 combines with J gene TRBJ2-2; 7 bases align to TRBD1. Germline V gives CDR1 DFQATT, CDR2 SNEGSKA (reference sequence). The CDR3 runs 14 residues. With 4 bases clipped from V and 2 bases from J, the junction kept 4 bases outside the gene matches. The CDR3 DNA follows: TGCAGTGCTATAGGGGGCCCTAACACCGGGGAGCTGTTTTTT. Translating it yields CSAIGGPNTGELFF.

This clonotype was detected only a few times. The chain has TRBV30 and TRBJ2-7; 8 bases match TRBD2. V shed 0 bases, J shed 0 bases, and the junction held 1 base outside the gene matches. Germline CDR1 reads GTSNPN; CDR2 reads SVGIG (reference sequence). The length of the CDR3 is 14 residues. The CDR3 reads CAWSVGGGSYEQYF. The CDR3 coding sequence is TGTGCCTGGAGTGTCGGGGGGGGCTCCTACGAGCAGTACTTC.